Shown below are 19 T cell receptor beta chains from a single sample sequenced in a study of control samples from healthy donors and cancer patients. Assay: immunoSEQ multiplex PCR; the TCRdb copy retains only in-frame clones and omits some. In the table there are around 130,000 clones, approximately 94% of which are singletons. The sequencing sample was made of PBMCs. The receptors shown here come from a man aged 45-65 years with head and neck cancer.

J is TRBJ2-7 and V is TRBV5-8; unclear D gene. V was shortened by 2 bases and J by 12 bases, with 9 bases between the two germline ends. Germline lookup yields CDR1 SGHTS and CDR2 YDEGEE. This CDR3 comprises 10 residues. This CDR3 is CASSLGKSYF. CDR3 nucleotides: TGTGCCAGCAGCTTAGGGAAGTCGTACTTC. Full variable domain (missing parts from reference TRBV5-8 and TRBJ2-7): EAGVTQSPTHLIKTRGQQATLRCSPISGHTSVYWYQQALGLGLQFLLWYDEGEERNRGNFPPRFSGRQFPNYSSELNVNALELEDSALYLCASSLGKSYFGPGTRLTVT.

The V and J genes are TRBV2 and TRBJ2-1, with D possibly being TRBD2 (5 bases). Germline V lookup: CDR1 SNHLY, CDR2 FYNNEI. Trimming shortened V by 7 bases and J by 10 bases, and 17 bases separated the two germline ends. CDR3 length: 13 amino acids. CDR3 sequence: CASTLGLSREQFF. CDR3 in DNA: TGTGCCAGCACCCTAGGACTTTCCCGAGAGCAGTTCTTC.

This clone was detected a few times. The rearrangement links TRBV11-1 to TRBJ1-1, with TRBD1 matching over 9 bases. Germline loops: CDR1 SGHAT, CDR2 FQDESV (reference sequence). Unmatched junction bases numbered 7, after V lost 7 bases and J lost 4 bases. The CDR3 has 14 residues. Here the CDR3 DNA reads TGTGCCAGCACCGTACAGGGGGCGGTCACTGAAGCTTTCTTT. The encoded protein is CASTVQGAVTEAFF. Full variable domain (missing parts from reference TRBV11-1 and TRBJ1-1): EAEVAQSPRYKITEKSQAVAFWCDPISGHATLYWYRQILGQGPELLVQFQDESVVDDSQLPKDRFSAERLKGVDSTLKIQPAELGDSAMYLCASTVQGAVTEAFFGQGTRLTVV.

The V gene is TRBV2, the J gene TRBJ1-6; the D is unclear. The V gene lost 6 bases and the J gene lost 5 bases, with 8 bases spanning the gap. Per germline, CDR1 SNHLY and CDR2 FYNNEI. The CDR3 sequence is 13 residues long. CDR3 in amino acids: CASRSQNNSPLHF. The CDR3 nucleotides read TGTGCCAGCAGGTCCCAGAATAATTCACCCCTCCACTTT.

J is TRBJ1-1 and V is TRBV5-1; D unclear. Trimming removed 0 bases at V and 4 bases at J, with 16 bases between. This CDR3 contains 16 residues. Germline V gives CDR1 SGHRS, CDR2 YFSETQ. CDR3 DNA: TGCGCCAGCAGCTTGGCGGCCGACCTACCTGGCACTGAAGCTTTCTTT. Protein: CASSLAADLPGTEAFF.

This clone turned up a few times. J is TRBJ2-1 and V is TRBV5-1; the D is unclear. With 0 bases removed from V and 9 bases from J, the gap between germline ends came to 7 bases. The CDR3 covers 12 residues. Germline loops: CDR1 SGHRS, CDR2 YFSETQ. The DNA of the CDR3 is TGCGCCAGCAGCTTGGCCGTAACTGAGCAGTTCTTC. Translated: CASSLAVTEQFF.

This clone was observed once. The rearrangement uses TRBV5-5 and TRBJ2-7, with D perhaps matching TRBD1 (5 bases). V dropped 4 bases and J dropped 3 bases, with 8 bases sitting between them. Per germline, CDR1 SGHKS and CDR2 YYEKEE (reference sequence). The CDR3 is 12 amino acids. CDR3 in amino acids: CASSRQNYEQYF. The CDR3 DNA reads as TGTGCCAGCAGCAGACAGAACTACGAGCAGTACTTC.

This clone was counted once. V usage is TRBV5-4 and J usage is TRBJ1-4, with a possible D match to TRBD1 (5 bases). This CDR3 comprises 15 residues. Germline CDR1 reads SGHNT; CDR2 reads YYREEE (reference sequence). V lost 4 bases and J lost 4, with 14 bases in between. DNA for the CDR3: TGTGCCAGCAGCCCCCAGTCAGGGCGTAATGAAAAACTGTTTTTT. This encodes CASSPQSGRNEKLFF.

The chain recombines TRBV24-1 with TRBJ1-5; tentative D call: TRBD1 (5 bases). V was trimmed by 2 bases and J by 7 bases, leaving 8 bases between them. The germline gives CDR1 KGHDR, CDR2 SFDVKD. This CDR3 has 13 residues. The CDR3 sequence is CATSDWGGQPQHF. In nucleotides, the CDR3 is TGTGCCACCAGTGATTGGGGGGGGCAGCCCCAGCATTTT.

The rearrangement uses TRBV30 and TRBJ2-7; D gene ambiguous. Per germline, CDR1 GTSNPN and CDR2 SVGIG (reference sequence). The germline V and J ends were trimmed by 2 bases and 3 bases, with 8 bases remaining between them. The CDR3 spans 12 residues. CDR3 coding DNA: TGTGCCTGGAGTAGGGCTCTCTACGAGCAGTACTTC. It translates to CAWSRALYEQYF.

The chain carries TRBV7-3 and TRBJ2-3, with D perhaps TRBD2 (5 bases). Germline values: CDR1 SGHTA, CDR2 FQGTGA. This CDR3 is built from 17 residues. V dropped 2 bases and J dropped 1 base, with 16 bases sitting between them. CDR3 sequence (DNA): TGTGCCAGCAGCTTAGGCGCCCGGCTAGCTGGCACAGATACGCAGTATTTT. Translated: CASSLGARLAGTDTQYF.

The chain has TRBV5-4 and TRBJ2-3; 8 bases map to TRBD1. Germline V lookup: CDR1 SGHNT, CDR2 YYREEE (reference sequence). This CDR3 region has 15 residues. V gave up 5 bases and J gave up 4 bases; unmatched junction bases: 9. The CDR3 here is CASSSQSGGADTQYF. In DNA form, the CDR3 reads TGTGCCAGCAGTTCCCAATCAGGGGGCGCAGATACGCAGTATTTT. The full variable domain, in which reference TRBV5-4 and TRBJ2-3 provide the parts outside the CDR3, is ETGVTQSPTHLIKTRGQQVTLRCSSQSGHNTVSWYQQALGQGPQFIFQYYREEENGRGNFPPRFSGLQFPNYSSELNVNALELDDSALYLCASSSQSGGADTQYFGPGTRLTVL.

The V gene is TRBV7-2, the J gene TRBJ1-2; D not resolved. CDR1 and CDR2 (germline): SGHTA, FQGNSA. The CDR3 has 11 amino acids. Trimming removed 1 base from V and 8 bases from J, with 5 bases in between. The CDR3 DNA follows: TGTGCCAGCAGCTTAGTAGTAGGCTACACCTTC. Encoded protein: CASSLVVGYTF.

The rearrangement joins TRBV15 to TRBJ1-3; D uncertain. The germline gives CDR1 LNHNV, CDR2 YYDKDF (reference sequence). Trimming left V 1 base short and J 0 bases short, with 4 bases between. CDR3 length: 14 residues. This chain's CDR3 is CATSRVSSGNTIYF. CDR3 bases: TGTGCCACCAGCAGAGTGAGCTCTGGAAACACCATATATTTT.

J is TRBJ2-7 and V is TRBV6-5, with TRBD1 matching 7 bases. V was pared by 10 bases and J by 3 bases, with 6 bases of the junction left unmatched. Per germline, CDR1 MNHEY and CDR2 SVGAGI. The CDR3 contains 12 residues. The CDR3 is CATGDRDYEQYF. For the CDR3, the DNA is TGTGCCACCGGGGACAGAGACTACGAGCAGTACTTC.

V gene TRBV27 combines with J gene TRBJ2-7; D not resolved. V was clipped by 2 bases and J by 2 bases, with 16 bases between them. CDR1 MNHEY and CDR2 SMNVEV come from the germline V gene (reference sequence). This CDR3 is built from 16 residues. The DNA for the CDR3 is TGTGCCAGCAGTTTACAACGACCCCCAGCAACCTACGAGCAGTACTTC. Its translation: CASSLQRPPATYEQYF.

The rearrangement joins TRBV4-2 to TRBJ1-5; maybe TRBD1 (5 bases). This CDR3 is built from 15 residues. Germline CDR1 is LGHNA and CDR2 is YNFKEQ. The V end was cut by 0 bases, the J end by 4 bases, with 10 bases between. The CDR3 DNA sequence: TGTGCCAGCAGCCAAGAAGCAGGGAGTAATCAGCCCCAGCATTTT. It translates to CASSQEAGSNQPQHF.

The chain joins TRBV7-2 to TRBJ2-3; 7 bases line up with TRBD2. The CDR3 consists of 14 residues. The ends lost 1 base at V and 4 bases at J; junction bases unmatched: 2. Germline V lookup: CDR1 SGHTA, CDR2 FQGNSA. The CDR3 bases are TGTGCCAGCAGCTTAGGGGGGGGGTCAGATACGCAGTATTTT. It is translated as CASSLGGGSDTQYF.

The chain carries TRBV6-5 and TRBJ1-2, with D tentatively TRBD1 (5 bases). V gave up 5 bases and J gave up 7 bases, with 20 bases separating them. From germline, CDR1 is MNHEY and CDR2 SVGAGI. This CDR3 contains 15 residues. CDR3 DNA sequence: TGTGCCAGCAGTAAGTACACCGGGACCGTTGGTGGCTACACCTTC. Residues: CASSKYTGTVGGYTF.